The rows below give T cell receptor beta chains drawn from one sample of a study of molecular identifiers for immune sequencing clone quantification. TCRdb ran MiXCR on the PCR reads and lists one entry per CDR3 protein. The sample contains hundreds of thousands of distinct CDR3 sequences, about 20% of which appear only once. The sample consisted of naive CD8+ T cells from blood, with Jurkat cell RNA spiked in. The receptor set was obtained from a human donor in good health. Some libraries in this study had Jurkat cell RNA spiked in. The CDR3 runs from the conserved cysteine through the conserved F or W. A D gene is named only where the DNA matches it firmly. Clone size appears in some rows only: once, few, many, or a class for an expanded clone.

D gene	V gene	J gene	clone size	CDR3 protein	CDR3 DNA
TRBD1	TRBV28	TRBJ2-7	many	CASSQFGQGYEQYF	TGTGCCAGCAGTCAATTCGGACAGGGCTACGAGCAGTACTTC
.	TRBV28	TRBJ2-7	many	CASSFPQGSAWYEQYF	TGTGCCAGCAGTTTCCCACAGGGTTCCGCTTGGTACGAGCAGTACTTC
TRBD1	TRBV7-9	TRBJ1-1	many	CASSPPFWDRGENTEAFF	TGTGCCAGCAGCCCTCCCTTTTGGGACAGGGGAGAGAACACTGAAGCTTTCTTT
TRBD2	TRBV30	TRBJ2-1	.	CACSHRTSGNNEQFF	TGTGCCTGCTCACATCGGACTAGCGGGAACAATGAGCAGTTCTTC
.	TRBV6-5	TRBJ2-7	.	CASSPQGHLPYEQYF	TGTGCCAGCAGCCCTCAGGGGCACCTCCCCTACGAGCAGTACTTC
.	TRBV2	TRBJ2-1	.	CASSVVGEQFF	TGTGCCAGCAGTGTAGTAGGTGAGCAGTTCTTC
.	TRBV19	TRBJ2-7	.	CASSMMSVGSYEQYF	TGTGCCAGTAGTATGATGTCCGTCGGCTCCTACGAGCAGTACTTC
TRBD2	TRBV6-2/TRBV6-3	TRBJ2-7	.	CASSYSTRIIAGGPREQYF	TGTGCCAGCAGTTACTCGACGCGGATCATAGCGGGGGGGCCTCGGGAGCAGTACTTC
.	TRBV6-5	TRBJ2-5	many	CASYGVETQYF	TGTGCCAGTTACGGGGTGGAGACCCAGTACTTC
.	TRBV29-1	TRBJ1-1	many	CSVVADTEAFF	TGCAGCGTTGTTGCTGACACTGAAGCTTTCTTT
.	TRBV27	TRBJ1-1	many	CASSSNSGVLDTEAFF	TGTGCCAGCAGTTCCAACTCAGGGGTCTTGGACACTGAAGCTTTCTTT
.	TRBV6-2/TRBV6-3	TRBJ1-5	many	CASSSPTPGGTQPQHF	TGTGCCAGCAGTTCCCCAACCCCGGGGGGTACCCAGCCCCAGCATTTT
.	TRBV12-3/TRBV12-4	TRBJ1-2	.	CASKFSGNYGYTF	TGTGCCAGCAAATTCTCAGGGAACTATGGCTACACCTTC
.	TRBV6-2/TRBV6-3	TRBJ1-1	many	CASSLGWRTEAFF	TGTGCCAGCAGTCTTGGATGGCGGACTGAAGCTTTCTTT